This paragraph reports one T cell receptor beta chain. This specimen belongs to a study of blood T cell repertoires in COVID-19. Study details: Nucleic acid was either cDNA or gDNA, and it came from T cells, B-cell-depleted T cells, or PBMCs.

Authors' processing steps: Reference gene primer amplification in the assay estimated nucleated cell counts. Profiling relied on immunoSEQ multiplex PCR, and the TCRdb table lists in-frame clones only, not all of them. The V and J calls and clone size come from that table; D and trimming were worked out from the DNA. Of 120,000 or so clones in the sample, 87% were seen once. With 0 bases removed from V and 0 bases from J, the gap between germline ends came to 8 bases. The CDR3 is 15 amino acids. Germline V CDR1 and CDR2: MGHRA, YSYEKL. The sequence was collected from a woman aged 50 to 65 with acute or convalescent COVID-19. Material: peripheral blood. The chain has TRBV4-1 and TRBJ1-1; D unclear. The CDR3 reads CASSQDQVMNTEAFF. CDR3 coding DNA: TGCGCCAGCAGCCAAGATCAGGTTATGAACACTGAAGCTTTCTTT.